Listed here are 12 T cell receptor beta chains from one sample, sequenced in a study of CD8+ T cells in alopecia areata. Stated treatment: oral pan-JAK inhibitor, 5-10 mg twice daily. As the sequencing template, cDNA was produced by extracting RNA and reverse transcribing it. Profiling relied on immunoSEQ multiplex PCR, and the TCRdb table lists in-frame clones only, not all of them. The table lists 270,000 or so clones, roughly 64% of them singletons. The input for sequencing was CD4+ T cells sorted from blood, taken at week 24, from a patient treated with tofacitinib. These receptors originate from a human donor with alopecia areata.

The chain links TRBV6-5 to TRBJ1-2; 7 nucleotides align to TRBD1. Losses at the gene ends were 6 bases for V and 3 bases for J; bases not matched to a gene: 4. Looked up from germline, CDR1 is MNHEY and CDR2 is SVGAGI. The CDR3 has 13 residues. The CDR3 DNA is TGTGCCAGCAGGCCCAGGGGGGACTATGGCTACACCTTC. Its protein product is CASRPRGDYGYTF.

This clone appeared a few times. This sequence joins TRBV27 and TRBJ1-5; weak D call: TRBD1 (5 bases). In germline, CDR1 is MNHEY, CDR2 SMNVEV (reference sequence). The CDR3 length is 14 residues. The V end was cut by 1 base, the J end by 8 bases, with 12 bases between. This chain's CDR3 is CASSLLSEGKPQHF. DNA of the CDR3: TGTGCCAGCAGTTTATTATCCGAGGGGAAGCCCCAGCATTTT.

The rearrangement joins TRBV29-1 to TRBJ2-3; weak D call: TRBD2 (5 bases). This CDR3 spans 14 amino acids. Germline V gene data show CDR1 as SQVTM and CDR2 as ANQGSEA. With 4 bases removed from V and 4 bases from J, the gap between germline ends came to 15 bases. The CDR3 DNA reads TGCAGCGTTGGTAGGGCTAGCCGGTCAGATACGCAGTATTTT. It translates to CSVGRASRSDTQYF.

This rearrangement joins TRBV6-5 to TRBJ1-6, with D possibly TRBD1 on 5 matching bases. The CDR3 loop spans 14 amino acids. V lost 7 bases to trimming and J lost 10 bases, with 17 bases between them. Germline assignment: CDR1 MNHEY and CDR2 SVGAGI. The CDR3 loop reads CASTLQGGSSPLHF. The CDR3 bases are TGTGCCAGCACCCTCCAGGGAGGTAGCTCACCCCTCCACTTT.

This clone was observed a few times. The J gene is TRBJ1-2, the V gene TRBV5-1, with 9 bases aligning to TRBD1. The CDR3 spans 15 residues. Germline CDR1 reads SGHRS; CDR2 reads YFSETQ. V was pared by 0 bases and J by 7 bases, with 7 bases of the junction left unmatched. The CDR3 here is CASSLATGTGLGYTF. The DNA for the CDR3 is TGCGCCAGCAGCTTGGCCACCGGGACAGGGCTTGGCTACACCTTC.

V is TRBV4-3 and J is TRBJ1-2; 11 bases align to TRBD1. J gave up 6 bases and V 1 base, and 7 bases lay outside the gene matches. The CDR3 consists of 16 residues. Germline loops: CDR1 LGHNA, CDR2 YSLEER. CDR3 DNA: TGCGCCAGCAGCCAAGCCGGGACAGGGGGAAGTAATGGCTACACCTTC. This codes for CASSQAGTGGSNGYTF.

V is TRBV29-1 and J is TRBJ2-5; 9 bases agree with TRBD2. The ends lost 4 bases at V and 5 bases at J; junction bases unmatched: 11. This CDR3 comprises 15 residues. Germline loops: CDR1 SQVTM, CDR2 ANQGSEA. In DNA form, the CDR3 reads TGCAGCGTTGTGCGGCTAGCGGGACGGGGGGAGACCCAGTACTTC. Translation: CSVVRLAGRGETQYF.

The chain is built from TRBV27 and TRBJ1-2; TRBD1 agrees at 8 bases. CDR3 length: 13 amino acids. The V gene's germline CDR1 is MNHEY and CDR2 SMNVEV (reference sequence). Losses at the gene ends were 4 bases for V and 4 bases for J; bases not matched to a gene: 2. CDR3 sequence: CASSSGQGYGYTF. The DNA of the CDR3 is TGTGCCAGCAGTTCCGGACAGGGCTATGGCTACACCTTC.

This clone was counted a few times. The V call is TRBV23-1, the J call TRBJ1-6; D not certain. TRBV23-1 counts as an open reading frame of uncertain function. Trimming shortened V by 2 bases and J by 6 bases, and 5 bases separated the two germline ends. The CDR3 has 13 amino acids. CDR3 region: CASSQQLNSPLHF. CDR3 coding DNA: TGCGCCAGCAGTCAACAGCTTAATTCACCCCTCCACTTT.

V is TRBV30 and J is TRBJ2-2; TRBD2 might be the D (5 bases). V lost 0 bases, J lost 5 bases, and 10 bases lay in between. The V gene's germline CDR1 is GTSNPN and CDR2 SVGIG (reference sequence). The CDR3 runs to 14 residues. CDR3 loop: CAWSVGPGTGELFF. For the CDR3, the DNA is TGTGCCTGGAGTGTAGGGCCGGGGACCGGGGAGCTGTTTTTT.

This rearrangement joins TRBV27 to TRBJ2-5; tentatively, D is TRBD2 (7 bases). There are 16 residues in the CDR3. Trimming took 6 bases from V and 5 from J, leaving 22 bases between them. CDR1 is MNHEY, CDR2 SMNVEV, per germline (reference sequence). CDR3 residues: CASSKWRGGSWETQYF. The CDR3 DNA sequence: TGTGCCAGCAGCAAATGGAGGGGGGGCTCCTGGGAGACCCAGTACTTC.

This sequence joins TRBV7-2 and TRBJ2-1; possible D gene TRBD1, 6 bases. Germline loops: CDR1 SGHTA, CDR2 FQGNSA. This CDR3 region has 15 residues. The germline V and J ends were trimmed by 1 base and 4 bases, with 11 bases remaining between them. CDR3 bases: TGTGCCAGCAGCTTAGAAGCCCAGGGGTACAATGAGCAGTTCTTC. It codes for CASSLEAQGYNEQFF.